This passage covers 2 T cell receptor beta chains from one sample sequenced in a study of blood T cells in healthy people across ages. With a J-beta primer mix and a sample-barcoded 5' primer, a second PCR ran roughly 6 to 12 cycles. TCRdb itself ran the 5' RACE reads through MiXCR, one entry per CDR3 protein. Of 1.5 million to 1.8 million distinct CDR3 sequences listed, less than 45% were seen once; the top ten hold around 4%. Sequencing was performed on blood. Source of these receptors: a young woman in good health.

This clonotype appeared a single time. This CDR3 is CASTPWGNYEQYF. CDR3 DNA sequence: TGTGCCAGCACCCCGTGGGGAAACTACGAGCAGTACTTC. This chain joins TRBV28 and TRBJ2-1; D call uncertain. The end of the DNA aligns better with TRBJ2-7, so the J call may be wrong. The CDR3 totals 13 residues. Per the germline V gene, CDR1 is MDHEN and CDR2 is SYDVKM.

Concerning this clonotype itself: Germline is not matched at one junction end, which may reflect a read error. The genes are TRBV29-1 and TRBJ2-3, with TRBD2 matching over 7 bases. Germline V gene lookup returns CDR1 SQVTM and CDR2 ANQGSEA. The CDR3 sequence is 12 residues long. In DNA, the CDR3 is TGTAGCGTGGTGACTAGCTCAGATACGCAGTATTTT. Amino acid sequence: CSVVTSSDTQYF.